This T cell receptor (beta chain) was sequenced in a study of blood T cell repertoires in COVID-19. As for this clone: The same CDR3 also results from other DNA sequences found in this sample.

This CDR3 region has 14 residues. CDR1 and CDR2 from the germline V gene are KGHSH and LQKENI. V was clipped by 2 bases and J by 3 bases; unmatched bases: 1. Using immunoSEQ multiplex PCR, the repertoire was profiled, and TCRdb retains in-frame clones only, with some absent. The table has about 95,000 clones, around 85% seen once. This sequence joins TRBV18 and TRBJ2-7; TRBD1 aligns across 10 bases. This sequence was found in a man older than 75 with active or convalescent COVID-19. Sample: peripheral blood. CDR3 sequence reads: CASSPGTGDYEQYF. For the CDR3, the DNA is TGTGCCAGCTCACCAGGGACAGGGGACTACGAGCAGTACTTC.